This paragraph reports one T cell receptor beta chain. Original data processing: Estimated nucleated cell counts came from reference gene primer amplification. Libraries were prepared by immunoSEQ multiplex PCR; TCRdb keeps only in-frame clonotypes and omits some of them. V, J and clone size were drawn from that table, and D and trimming were deduced from the DNA. The top ten clones hold around 0.8% of a sample with approximately 290,000 clones, 80% to 90% of them seen once. These data belong to a study of blood T cell repertoires in COVID-19. For the study at large: In each case, the material was cDNA or gDNA derived from T cells, B-cell-depleted T cells, or PBMCs.

The sequence was collected from a man aged 25-40 years with acute or convalescent COVID-19. The sequenced material came from peripheral blood.

CDR3 nucleotides: TGTGCCAGCAGTGATTTGGGCGAGGGGACCCAGTACTTC. Its translation: CASSDLGEGTQYF. The chain carries TRBV6-1 and TRBJ2-5, with a possible D match to TRBD2 (5 bases). The length of the CDR3 is 13 residues. Between the trimmed V and J ends, which lost 3 bases and 7 bases, there was a span of 12 bases. Germline V lookup: CDR1 MNHNS, CDR2 SASEGT.